This entry features one TCR beta chain sequence. The data stem from a study of blood T cell repertoires in COVID-19. About the study: The United States, Italy and Spain were the sources of the acute and convalescent COVID-19 samples.

As processed by the authors: Estimates of nucleated cell counts were drawn from the amplification of reference gene primers. The table came from immunoSEQ multiplex PCR; TCRdb's copy has only in-frame clones and leaves some out. The D gene and trimming were derived from the DNA, and the V and J assignments and clone size from that table. The profile shows hundreds of thousands of clones, 86% of them singletons. The CDR3 is made up of 12 amino acids. Germline lookup yields CDR1 LNHDA and CDR2 SQIVND (reference sequence). V lost 10 bases to trimming and J lost 4 bases, with 13 bases between them. The sequence was obtained from a woman in her twenties or thirties with active or convalescent COVID-19. The chain has TRBV19 and TRBJ1-1; D remains ambiguous. The sequenced material came from peripheral blood. In DNA form, the CDR3 reads TGTGCCACAAGGGCGGGCGGCACTGAAGCTTTCTTT. It translates to CATRAGGTEAFF.